The sample holds one count of the clone carrying this T cell receptor beta chain. Its antigen remains unknown. The assay was immunoSEQ multiplex PCR, and TCRdb's table has in-frame clones only and misses some. The repertoire holds under 100,000 clones, with over 80% as singletons. This sample is drawn from a study of siplizumab effects on memory and regulatory T cells. Study results and caveats: Naive or memory phenotype assignment was not possible for roughly 80-95% of proliferating CD4+ or CD8+ clones. Naive T cell populations appeared to exhibit greater diversity than memory cells and appeared to be major alloresponse contributors.

J gave up 8 bases and V 3 bases, and 6 bases lay outside the gene matches. Per the germline V gene, CDR1 is MGHRA and CDR2 is YSYEKL. The CDR3 consists of 13 residues. This TCR was sampled from a human donor in good health. Material for sequencing was Tregs sorted from blood. V usage is TRBV4-1 and J usage is TRBJ1-1; 7 nucleotides match TRBD1. CDR3 amino acids: CASSHLTGAEAFF. Written as DNA, the CDR3 is TGCGCCAGCAGCCATCTCACAGGGGCAGAAGCTTTCTTT.